This TCR beta chain came from a study of shared clonotypes between healthy human individuals. Findings and caveats of the study: What limited the represented genetic and exposure-history diversity was the small number of donors.

About this clone itself: Its antigen remains unidentified.

The assay used deep level. TCRdb's table, derived via immunoSEQ multiplex PCR, lists solely in-frame clones and lacks some. The repertoire holds 780,000 or so clones, with around 77% as singletons. All participating donors were Caucasian adults from Nashville, Tennessee. The receptor was derived from a woman in her 30s in good health. Source material: memory CD4+ T cells sorted from blood. Subset described: CD45RA-negative fraction.

CDR3 in amino acids: CASTHGQNWYQPQHF. CDR3 in DNA: TGTGCCAGTACCCATGGACAGAACTGGTATCAGCCCCAGCATTTT. This chain connects TRBV19 to TRBJ1-5; perhaps TRBD1 as D (6 bases). The germline V and J ends were trimmed by 7 bases and 5 bases, with 18 bases remaining between them. Germline V gives CDR1 LNHDA, CDR2 SQIVND (reference sequence). This CDR3 is built from 15 residues.